Given below is one TCR beta chain in context. Original analysis: Estimates of nucleated cell counts were drawn from the amplification of reference gene primers. Here immunoSEQ multiplex PCR was the method, and the copy in TCRdb shows in-frame clones only, minus some. The V and J calls and the clone size are those of that table, but D and trimming were determined from the DNA. The profile covers about 270,000 clones, with over 75% appearing a single time and roughly 8.6% taken by the ten largest. V trimming: 6 bases; J trimming: 5 bases; junction bases outside the gene matches: 6. The CDR3 spans 13 residues. These data belong to a study of blood T cell repertoires in COVID-19. In the study overall: COVID-19 samples from acute and convalescent phases originated in the United States, Italy and Spain.

The sequenced sample was peripheral blood. J is TRBJ2-5 and V is TRBV12-3 or TRBV12-4; 7 nucleotides agree with TRBD2. The clonotype comes from a human donor in a cohort sampled during active COVID-19. The CDR3, as DNA: TGTGCCAGCAGCAGCGGGGAGGGGGAGACCCAGTACTTC. It yields the protein CASSSGEGETQYF.